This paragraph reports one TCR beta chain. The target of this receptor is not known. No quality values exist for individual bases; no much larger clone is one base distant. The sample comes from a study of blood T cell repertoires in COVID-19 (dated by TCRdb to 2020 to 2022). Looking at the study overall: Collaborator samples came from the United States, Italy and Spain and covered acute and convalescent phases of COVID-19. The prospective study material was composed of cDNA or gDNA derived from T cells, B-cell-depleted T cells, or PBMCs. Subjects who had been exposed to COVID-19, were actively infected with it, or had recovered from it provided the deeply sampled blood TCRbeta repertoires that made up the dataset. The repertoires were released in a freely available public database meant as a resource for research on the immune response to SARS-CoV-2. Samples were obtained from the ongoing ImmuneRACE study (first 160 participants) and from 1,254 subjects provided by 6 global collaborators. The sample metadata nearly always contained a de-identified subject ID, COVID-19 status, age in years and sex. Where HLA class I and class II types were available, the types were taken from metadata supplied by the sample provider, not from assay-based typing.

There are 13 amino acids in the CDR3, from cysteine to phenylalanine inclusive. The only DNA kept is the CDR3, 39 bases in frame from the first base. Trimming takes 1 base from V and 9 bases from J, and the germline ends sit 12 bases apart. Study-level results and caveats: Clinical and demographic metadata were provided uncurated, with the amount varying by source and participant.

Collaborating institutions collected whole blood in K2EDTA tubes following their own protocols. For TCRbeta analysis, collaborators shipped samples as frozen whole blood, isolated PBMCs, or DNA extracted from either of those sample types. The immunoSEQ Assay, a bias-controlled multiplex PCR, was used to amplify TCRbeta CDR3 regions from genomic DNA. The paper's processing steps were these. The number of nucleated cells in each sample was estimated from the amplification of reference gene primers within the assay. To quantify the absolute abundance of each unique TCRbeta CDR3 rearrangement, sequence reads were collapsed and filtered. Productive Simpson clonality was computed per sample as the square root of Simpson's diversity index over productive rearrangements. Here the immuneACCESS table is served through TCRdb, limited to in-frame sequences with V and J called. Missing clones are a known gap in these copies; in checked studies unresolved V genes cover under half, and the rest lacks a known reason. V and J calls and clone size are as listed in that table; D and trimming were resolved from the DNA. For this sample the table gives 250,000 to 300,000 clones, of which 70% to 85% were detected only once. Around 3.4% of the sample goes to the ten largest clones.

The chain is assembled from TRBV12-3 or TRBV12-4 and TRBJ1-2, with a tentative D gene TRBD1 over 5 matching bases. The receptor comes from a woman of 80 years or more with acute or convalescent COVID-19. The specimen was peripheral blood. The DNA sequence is TGTGCCAGCAGTTTAGGCAGGGTAGGAAGCTACACCTTC. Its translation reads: CASSLGRVGSYTF.